These T cell receptor beta chains were read from a single sample in a study of cytomegalovirus exposure and HLA in healthy donors. Profiled with immunoSEQ multiplex PCR; TCRdb holds only in-frame clones, not every one. The table lists under 200,000 clones, 82% of them singletons. The sample consisted of PBMCs. Receptor source: a male donor in good health and CMV-seropositive. CDR3s include the opening cysteine and the closing phenylalanine or tryptophan. The order of the fields is J gene, V gene, clone size, D gene, CDR3 protein, CDR3 DNA. A D gene is named only where the DNA matches it firmly. Only some rows state a clone size, as once, few, many or a class for expanded clones.

TRBJ2-2	TRBV7-6	.	TRBD1	CASSVRDRDTGELFF	TGTGCCAGCAGCGTCCGGGACAGGGATACCGGGGAGCTGTTTTTT
TRBJ1-6	TRBV10-3	few	.	CATGWGENSPLHF	TGTGCCACCGGCTGGGGGGAAAATTCACCCCTCCACTTT
TRBJ2-3	TRBV28	.	TRBD1	CASRKDRGATDTQYF	TGTGCCAGCAGAAAGGACAGGGGAGCGACAGATACGCAGTATTTT
TRBJ2-5	TRBV30	.	TRBD2	CACRGGQETQYF	TGTGCCTGCCGGGGGGGGCAAGAGACCCAGTACTTC
TRBJ2-7	TRBV4-3	.	TRBD1	CASSQGTGQYYEQYF	TGCGCCAGCAGCCAGGGGACAGGCCAATACTACGAGCAGTACTTC
TRBJ1-1	TRBV10-1	few	.	CASRMDMNTEAFF	TGCGCCAGCAGGATGGACATGAACACTGAAGCTTTCTTT
TRBJ1-1	TRBV27	.	.	CASSLASSGPLSSTEAFF	TGTGCCAGCAGTTTAGCCTCGTCAGGGCCGTTGAGTAGCACTGAAGCTTTCTTT
TRBJ1-5	TRBV2	.	TRBD1	CASYPGQLTPRGNQPQHF	TGTGCCAGCTATCCGGGACAGCTAACCCCTAGGGGCAATCAGCCCCAGCATTTT
TRBJ2-1	TRBV9	.	TRBD2	CASSVAGGILYNEQFF	TGTGCCAGCAGCGTAGCGGGGGGGATTCTGTACAATGAGCAGTTCTTC
TRBJ1-2	TRBV5-6	.	.	CASAGAGYGYTF	TGTGCCAGCGCAGGGGCAGGCTATGGCTACACCTTC
TRBJ2-5	TRBV21-1	few	.	CASSKRGQGETQYF	TGTGCCAGCAGCAAGAGGGGGCAGGGAGAGACCCAGTACTTC
TRBJ1-6	TRBV27	.	.	CASSQQQGGSYNSPLHF	TGTGCCAGCAGTCAACAACAGGGTGGCTCCTATAATTCACCCCTCCACTTT
TRBJ1-2	TRBV10-3	.	.	CAISRSIGDLNYGYTF	TGTGCCATCAGCCGGTCCATAGGAGACCTTAACTATGGCTACACCTTC
TRBJ1-5	TRBV23-1	few	.	CASRPATGSNQPQHF	TGCGCCAGCAGGCCGGCGACCGGGAGCAATCAGCCCCAGCATTTT
TRBJ2-3	TRBV2	.	.	CAREDTQYF	TGTGCCAGGGAGGATACGCAGTATTTT
TRBJ2-2	TRBV18	.	.	CASSPRQNTGELFF	TGTGCCAGCTCACCCAGACAGAACACCGGGGAGCTGTTTTTT
TRBJ1-5	TRBV7-9	.	TRBD1	CASSPNTGDQPQHF	TGTGCCAGCAGCCCTAATACAGGGGATCAGCCCCAGCATTTT
TRBJ2-6	TRBV7-8	.	TRBD1	CASRQTGAGANGLTF	TGTGCCAGCAGACAGACAGGGGCTGGGGCCAACGGCCTGACTTTC
TRBJ1-2	TRBV6-1	.	TRBD1	CASGTRDRGVYGYTF	TGTGCCAGCGGTACTCGGGACAGGGGTGTCTATGGCTACACCTTC
TRBJ2-5	TRBV2	once	TRBD2	CASGLAGELRGRETQYF	TGTGCCAGCGGACTAGCGGGGGAACTCCGCGGAAGGGAGACCCAGTACTTC
TRBJ1-5	TRBV6-6	once	.	CASSTQGNQPQHF	TGTGCCAGCAGTACCCAGGGTAATCAGCCCCAGCATTTT
TRBJ1-5	TRBV5-1	.	.	CASSLMTDGAQHF	TGCGCCAGCAGCTTGATGACCGACGGGGCCCAGCATTTT
TRBJ2-7	TRBV6-5	.	TRBD1	CASRLNRGPHEQYF	TGTGCCAGCAGGTTGAACAGGGGTCCCCACGAGCAGTACTTC
TRBJ1-4	TRBV6-1	few	.	CASTRDKYEKLFF	TGTGCCAGCACCCGGGACAAATATGAAAAACTGTTTTTT
TRBJ1-5	TRBV28	.	TRBD1	CASRGRGQGHQPQHF	TGTGCCAGCAGGGGTCGAGGACAGGGGCACCAGCCCCAGCATTTT
TRBJ1-1	TRBV5-1	.	TRBD1	CASSPGQGMDTEAFF	TGCGCCAGCAGCCCGGGACAGGGTATGGACACTGAAGCTTTCTTT
TRBJ2-2	TRBV28	.	TRBD2	CASSSGRASAGELFF	TGTGCCAGCAGCAGCGGGAGGGCCTCTGCCGGGGAGCTGTTTTTT
TRBJ1-2	TRBV11-2	.	TRBD1	CASSSPRDRAILRYGYTF	TGTGCCAGCAGCTCCCCACGGGACAGGGCTATCCTCCGGTATGGCTACACCTTC
TRBJ1-2	TRBV5-6	.	.	CASSLEPGNYGYTF	TGTGCCAGCAGCTTGGAACCAGGGAACTATGGCTACACCTTC
TRBJ1-2	TRBV4-3	few	.	CASSRQGSYGYTF	TGCGCCAGCAGCCGGCAGGGTAGCTATGGCTACACCTTC
TRBJ1-1	TRBV5-1	few	.	CASSLEASLGEGTEAFF	TGCGCCAGCAGCTTGGAGGCATCCCTTGGAGAGGGCACTGAAGCTTTCTTT
TRBJ1-1	TRBV29-1	.	.	CSVEDPVRVSTEAFF	TGCAGCGTTGAAGATCCGGTGAGGGTTAGCACTGAAGCTTTCTTT
TRBJ2-7	TRBV19	.	.	CASSIGRGSENEQYF	TGTGCCAGTAGTATTGGTCGGGGGTCTGAAAACGAGCAGTACTTC
TRBJ2-5	TRBV6-5	few	.	CASSLTQGGTQYF	TGTGCCAGCAGCTTAACCCAAGGCGGGACCCAGTACTTC
TRBJ1-2	TRBV5-4	few	TRBD1	CASSLVGQGYGYTF	TGTGCCAGCAGCTTGGTAGGACAGGGATACGGCTACACCTTC
TRBJ2-7	TRBV5-1	.	TRBD1	CASSPGTGGYEQYF	TGCGCCAGCAGCCCTGGGACAGGGGGCTACGAGCAGTACTTC
TRBJ2-1	TRBV27	.	TRBD2	CASSYWTSFNEQFF	TGTGCCAGCAGTTATTGGACTAGTTTCAATGAGCAGTTCTTC
TRBJ1-6	TRBV5-4	.	.	CASSLDSREGSYNSPLHF	TGTGCCAGCAGCTTGGACTCCCGGGAAGGGTCCTATAATTCACCCCTCCACTTT
TRBJ2-7	TRBV7-9	.	.	CASSLNGVPRGEQYF	TGTGCCAGCAGCTTAAACGGAGTCCCCCGCGGGGAGCAGTACTTC
TRBJ2-7	TRBV28	.	.	CASSYSGPSSYEQYF	TGTGCCAGCAGTTATAGCGGACCTAGCTCCTACGAGCAGTACTTC
TRBJ2-1	TRBV18	.	.	CASSPPSSDPIYNEQFF	TGTGCCAGCTCACCACCGTCTAGCGATCCTATCTACAATGAGCAGTTCTTC
TRBJ1-4	TRBV7-9	once	.	CASSLFSGKEEKLFF	TGTGCCAGCAGCTTATTTTCGGGAAAGGAAGAAAAACTGTTTTTT
TRBJ2-3	TRBV7-8	.	.	CASSALLVNTQYF	TGTGCCAGCAGCGCGCTACTAGTCAATACGCAGTATTTT
TRBJ2-7	TRBV7-6	.	TRBD1	CASSPQGVRSEQYF	TGTGCCAGCAGCCCACAGGGGGTTCGCTCCGAGCAGTACTTC
TRBJ1-5	TRBV5-5	.	.	CASSLEGAGNQPQHF	TGTGCCAGCAGCCTTGAAGGGGCGGGCAATCAGCCCCAGCATTTT
TRBJ2-6	TRBV5-1	.	.	CASSLLGGSGANGLTF	TGCGCCAGCAGCTTGCTCGGGGGGTCAGGGGCCAACGGCCTGACTTTC
TRBJ1-2	TRBV7-2	.	TRBD1	CASSVRDRDGYTF	TGTGCCAGCAGCGTTCGGGACAGGGATGGCTACACCTTC